The 5 T cell receptor beta chains below were found in one sample sequenced in a study of T cells in Graves' hyperthyroidism and ophthalmopathy. What was amplified from RNA transcripts were TCR beta CDR3 regions. Primed by the HTBI set, a first-round RT-PCR was run on the TCR CDR3. Each CDR3 protein gets one entry after TCRdb re-called the multiplex PCR reads with MiXCR. In the table there are approximately 600,000 distinct CDR3 sequences, less than 25% of which are singletons. The sample comprised blood. The receptors originated from a young man with Graves' ophthalmopathy.

This clonotype turned up a few times. The chain links TRBV5-5 to TRBJ2-7; possibly TRBD1 for D (5 bases). Germline CDR1 and CDR2: SGHKS and YYEKEE (reference sequence). There are 14 residues in the CDR3. Trimming stripped 5 bases from V and 3 bases from J, with 15 bases between. For the CDR3, the DNA is TGTGCCAGCAGGCGTATACAGGAGATCTACGAGCAGTACTTC. Amino acid sequence: CASRRIQEIYEQYF.

Of note for this clonotype: A read error may explain this, as a much larger clone is one base away. The chain is built from TRBV11-1 and TRBJ2-7, with D perhaps being TRBD1 or TRBD2 (7 bases each). The CDR3 is made up of 13 amino acids. Germline V CDR1 and CDR2: SGHAT, FQDESV (reference sequence). DNA for the CDR3: TGTGTCAGCAGCTTAGGGGGGGACAGCGAGCAGTACTTC. This gives the protein CVSSLGGDSEQYF.

The table lists this clonotype with many counts. The chain links TRBV27 to TRBJ2-3; 10 bases agree with TRBD2. V lost 5 bases and J lost 1; bases outside the gene matches: 6. Germline V gives CDR1 MNHEY, CDR2 SMNVEV (reference sequence). The CDR3 spans 16 residues. In DNA form, the CDR3 reads TGTGCCAGCAGTCCTCTAGCGGGAGAAGGCACAGATACGCAGTATTTT. This sequence encodes CASSPLAGEGTDTQYF.

The V and J genes are TRBV13 and TRBJ2-1; 9 nucleotides agree with TRBD2. V lost 5 bases to trimming and J lost 0 bases; unmatched junction nucleotides: 11. Per the germline V gene, CDR1 is PRHDT and CDR2 is FYEKMQ (reference sequence). The length of the CDR3 is 18 residues. CDR3 region: CASSQGVAGENSYNEQFF. CDR3 sequence (DNA): TGTGCCAGCAGCCAAGGAGTAGCGGGAGAGAACTCCTACAATGAGCAGTTCTTC.

This clonotype was counted a few times. The CDR3 DNA follows: TGTGCCAGCACCCCTGGGGGGAACAATGAGCAGTTCTTC. This translates into CASTPGGNNEQFF. The V and J genes are TRBV5-6 and TRBJ2-1, with D possibly TRBD2 on 6 matching bases. CDR1 is SGHDT, CDR2 YYEEEE, per germline. Trimming removed 6 bases at V and 5 bases at J, with 12 bases between. The CDR3 sequence is 13 residues long.